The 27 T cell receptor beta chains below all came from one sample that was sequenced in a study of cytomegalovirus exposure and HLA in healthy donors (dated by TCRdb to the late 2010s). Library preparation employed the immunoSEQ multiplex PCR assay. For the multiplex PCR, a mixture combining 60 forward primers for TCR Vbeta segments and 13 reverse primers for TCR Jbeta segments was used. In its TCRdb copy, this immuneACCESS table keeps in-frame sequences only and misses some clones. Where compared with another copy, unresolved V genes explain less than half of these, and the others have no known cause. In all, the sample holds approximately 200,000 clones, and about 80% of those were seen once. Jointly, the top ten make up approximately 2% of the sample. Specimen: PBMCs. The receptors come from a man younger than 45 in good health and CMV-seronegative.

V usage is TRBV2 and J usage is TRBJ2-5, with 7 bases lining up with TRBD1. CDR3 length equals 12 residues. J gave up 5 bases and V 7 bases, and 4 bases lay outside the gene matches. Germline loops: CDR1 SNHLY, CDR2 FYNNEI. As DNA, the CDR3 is TGTGCCAGCATGGGGACAGAGGAGACCCAGTACTTC. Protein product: CASMGTEETQYF. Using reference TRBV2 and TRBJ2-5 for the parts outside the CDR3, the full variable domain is EPEVTQTPSHQVTQMGQEVILRCVPISNHLYFYWYRQILGQKVEFLVSFYNNEISEKSEIFDDQFSVERPDGSNFTLKIRSTKLEDSAMYFCASMGTEETQYFGPGTRLLVL.

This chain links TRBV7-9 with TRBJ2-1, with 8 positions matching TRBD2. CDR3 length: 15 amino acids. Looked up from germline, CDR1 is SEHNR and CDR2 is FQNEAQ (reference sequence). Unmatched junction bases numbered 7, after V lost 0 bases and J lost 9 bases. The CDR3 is CASSLAPGLVSEQFF. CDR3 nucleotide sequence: TGTGCCAGCAGCTTAGCACCGGGACTAGTATCTGAGCAGTTCTTC.

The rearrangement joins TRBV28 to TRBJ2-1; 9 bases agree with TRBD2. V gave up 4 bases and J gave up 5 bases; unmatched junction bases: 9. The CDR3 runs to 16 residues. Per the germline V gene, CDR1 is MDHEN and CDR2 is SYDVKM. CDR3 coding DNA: TGTGCCAGCAGTTCCCCGGGGGCGGGAGGGGACAATGAGCAGTTCTTC. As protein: CASSSPGAGGDNEQFF.

This CDR3 reads CASSLRVAGGNEQFF. DNA for the CDR3: TGTGCCAGCAGCTTAAGGGTAGCGGGGGGCAATGAGCAGTTCTTC. The chain joins TRBV7-3 to TRBJ2-1; 10 bases line up with TRBD2. The CDR3 length is 15 residues. The J segment lost 6 bases and the V segment lost 1 base, leaving 3 bases of the junction unmatched. Germline loops: CDR1 SGHTA, CDR2 FQGTGA.

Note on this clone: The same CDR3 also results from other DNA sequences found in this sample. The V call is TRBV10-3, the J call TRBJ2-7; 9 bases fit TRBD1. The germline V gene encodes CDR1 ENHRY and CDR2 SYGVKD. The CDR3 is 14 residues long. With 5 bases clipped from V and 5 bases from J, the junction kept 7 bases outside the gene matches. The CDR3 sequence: CAISTGTGSDEQYF. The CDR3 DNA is TGTGCCATCAGTACCGGGACAGGGTCTGACGAGCAGTACTTC.

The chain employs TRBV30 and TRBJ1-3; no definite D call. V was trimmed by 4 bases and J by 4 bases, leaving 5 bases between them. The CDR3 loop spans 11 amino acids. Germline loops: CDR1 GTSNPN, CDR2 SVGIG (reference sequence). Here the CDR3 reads CAWNGGNTIYF. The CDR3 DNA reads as TGTGCCTGGAATGGCGGAAACACCATATATTTT.

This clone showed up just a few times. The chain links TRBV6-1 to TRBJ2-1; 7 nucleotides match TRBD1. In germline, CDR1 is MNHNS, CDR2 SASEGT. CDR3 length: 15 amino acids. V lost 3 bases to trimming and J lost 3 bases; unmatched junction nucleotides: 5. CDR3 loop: CASSETGQNYNEQFF. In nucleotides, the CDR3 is TGTGCCAGCAGTGAGACGGGACAGAACTACAATGAGCAGTTCTTC.

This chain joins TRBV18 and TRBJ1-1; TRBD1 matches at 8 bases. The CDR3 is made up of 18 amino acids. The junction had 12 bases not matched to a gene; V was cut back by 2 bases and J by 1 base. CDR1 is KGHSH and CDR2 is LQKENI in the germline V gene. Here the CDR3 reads CASSPNVRTGMGNTEAFF. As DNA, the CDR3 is TGTGCCAGCTCACCAAATGTGAGGACAGGGATGGGGAACACTGAAGCTTTCTTT. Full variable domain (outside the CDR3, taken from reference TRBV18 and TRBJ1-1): NAGVMQNPRHLVRRRGQEARLRCSPMKGHSHVYWYRQLPEEGLKFMVYLQKENIIDESGMPKERFSAEFPKEGPSILRIQQVVRGDSAAYFCASSPNVRTGMGNTEAFFGQGTRLTVV.

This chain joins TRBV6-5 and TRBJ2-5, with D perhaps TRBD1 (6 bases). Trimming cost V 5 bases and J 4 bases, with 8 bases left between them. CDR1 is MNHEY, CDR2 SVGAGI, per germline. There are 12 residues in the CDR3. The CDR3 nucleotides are TGTGCCAGCAGTATACAGGGAGAGACCCAGTACTTC. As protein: CASSIQGETQYF.

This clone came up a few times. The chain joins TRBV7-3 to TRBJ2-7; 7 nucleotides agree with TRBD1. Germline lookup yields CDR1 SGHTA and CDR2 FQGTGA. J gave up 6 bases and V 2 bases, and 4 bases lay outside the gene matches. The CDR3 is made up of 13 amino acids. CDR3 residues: CASSLEQGLEQYF. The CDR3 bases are TGTGCCAGCAGCTTAGAACAGGGGCTCGAGCAGTACTTC.

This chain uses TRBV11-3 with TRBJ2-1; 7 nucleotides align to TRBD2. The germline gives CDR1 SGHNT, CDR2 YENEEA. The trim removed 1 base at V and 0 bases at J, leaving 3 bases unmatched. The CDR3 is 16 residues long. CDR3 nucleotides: TGTGCCAGCAGCTTAGGTGGCGGGAGCTCCTACAATGAGCAGTTCTTC. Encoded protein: CASSLGGGSSYNEQFF.

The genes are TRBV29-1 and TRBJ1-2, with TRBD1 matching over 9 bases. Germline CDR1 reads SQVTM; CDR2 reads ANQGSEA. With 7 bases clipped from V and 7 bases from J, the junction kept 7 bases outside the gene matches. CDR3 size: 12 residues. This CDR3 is CSGGQGGFGYTF. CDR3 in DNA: TGCAGCGGGGGACAGGGCGGCTTTGGCTACACCTTC.

The CDR3 reads CASSLNPGERYGYTF. CDR3 nucleotides: TGTGCCAGCAGCTTAAATCCAGGGGAGAGGTATGGCTACACCTTC. V is TRBV7-3 and J is TRBJ1-2, with a tentative D call TRBD1 (6 bases). V was shortened by 1 base and J by 5 bases, with 14 bases between the two germline ends. Germline CDR1 and CDR2: SGHTA and FQGTGA. The CDR3 has 15 residues.

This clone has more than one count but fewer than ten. This chain's CDR3 is CASSQPRPNTEAFF. CDR3 nucleotides: TGTGCCAGCAGCCAACCCAGGCCAAACACTGAAGCTTTCTTT. The chain uses TRBV6-1 and TRBJ1-1, with D unclear. CDR3 length: 14 amino acids. V lost 6 bases to trimming and J lost 2 bases, with 13 bases between them. The germline V gene has CDR1 MNHNS and CDR2 SASEGT.

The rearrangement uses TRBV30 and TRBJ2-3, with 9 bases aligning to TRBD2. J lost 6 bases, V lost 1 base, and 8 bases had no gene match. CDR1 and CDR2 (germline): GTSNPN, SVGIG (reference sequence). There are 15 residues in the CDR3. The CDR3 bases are TGTGCCTGGAGTGAATTAGCGGGAGTGGTTGATACGCAGTATTTT. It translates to CAWSELAGVVDTQYF.

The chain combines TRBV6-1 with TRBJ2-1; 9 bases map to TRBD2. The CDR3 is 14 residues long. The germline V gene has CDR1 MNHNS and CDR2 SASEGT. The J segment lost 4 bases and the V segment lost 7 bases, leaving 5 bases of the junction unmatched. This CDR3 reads CASNRLAEYNEQFF. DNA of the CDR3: TGTGCCAGCAACCGACTAGCGGAGTACAATGAGCAGTTCTTC.

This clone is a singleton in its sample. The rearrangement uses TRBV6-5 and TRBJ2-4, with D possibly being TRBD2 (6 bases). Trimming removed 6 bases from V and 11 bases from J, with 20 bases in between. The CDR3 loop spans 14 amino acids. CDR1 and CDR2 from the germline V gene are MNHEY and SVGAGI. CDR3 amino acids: CASSLTSLAAFQYF. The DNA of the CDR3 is TGTGCCAGCAGCTTGACTAGTTTGGCAGCCTTTCAGTACTTC.

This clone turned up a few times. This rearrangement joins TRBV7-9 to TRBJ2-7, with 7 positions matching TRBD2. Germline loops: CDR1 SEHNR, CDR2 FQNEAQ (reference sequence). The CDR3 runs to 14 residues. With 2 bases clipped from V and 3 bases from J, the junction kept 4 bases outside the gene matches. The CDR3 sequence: CASSLWGGSYEQYF. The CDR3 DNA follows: TGTGCCAGCAGCTTATGGGGCGGGAGCTACGAGCAGTACTTC.

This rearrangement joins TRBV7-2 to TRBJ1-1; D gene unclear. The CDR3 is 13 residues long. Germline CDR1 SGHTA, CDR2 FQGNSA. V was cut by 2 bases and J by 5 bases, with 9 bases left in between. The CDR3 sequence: CASSLSGGTEAFF. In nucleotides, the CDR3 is TGTGCCAGCAGCTTATCCGGAGGAACTGAAGCTTTCTTT. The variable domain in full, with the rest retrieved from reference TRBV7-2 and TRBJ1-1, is GAGVSQSPSNKVTEKGKDVELRCDPISGHTALYWYRQSLGQGLEFLIYFQGNSAPDKSGLPSDRFSAERTGGSVSTLTIQRTQQEDSAVYLCASSLSGGTEAFFGQGTRLTVV.

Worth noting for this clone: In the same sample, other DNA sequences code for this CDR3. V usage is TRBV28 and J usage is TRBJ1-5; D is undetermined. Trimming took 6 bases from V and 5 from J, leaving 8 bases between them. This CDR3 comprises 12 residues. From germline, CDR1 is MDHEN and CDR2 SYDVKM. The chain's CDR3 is CASRSGDQPQHF. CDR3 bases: TGTGCCAGCAGGAGCGGGGATCAGCCCCAGCATTTT.

The CDR3 sequence is CASSLDRSYNEQFF. CDR3 nucleotide sequence: TGCGCCAGCAGCTTGGACAGAAGCTACAATGAGCAGTTCTTC. The chain carries TRBV5-1 and TRBJ2-1; D not resolved. Between the trimmed V and J ends, which lost 0 bases and 3 bases, there was a span of 7 bases. Germline V gives CDR1 SGHRS, CDR2 YFSETQ. The CDR3 has 14 residues.

The CDR3 DNA is TGTGCCAGCAGTACGGGACTAGCGGGACAGTACTTC. Its translation is CASSTGLAGQYF. The rearrangement uses TRBV28 and TRBJ2-7; 13 bases line up with TRBD2. The CDR3 sequence is 12 residues long. Germline trimming cut 5 bases from V and 10 bases from J; bases unmatched to any gene: 2. The V gene's germline CDR1 is MDHEN and CDR2 SYDVKM.

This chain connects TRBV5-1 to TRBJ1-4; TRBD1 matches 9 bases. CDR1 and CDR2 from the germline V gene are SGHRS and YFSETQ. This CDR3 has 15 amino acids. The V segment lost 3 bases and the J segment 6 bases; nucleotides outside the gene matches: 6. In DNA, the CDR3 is TGCGCCAGCAGCTCCCCCGGGACAGGGTATGAAAAACTGTTTTTT. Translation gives CASSSPGTGYEKLFF.

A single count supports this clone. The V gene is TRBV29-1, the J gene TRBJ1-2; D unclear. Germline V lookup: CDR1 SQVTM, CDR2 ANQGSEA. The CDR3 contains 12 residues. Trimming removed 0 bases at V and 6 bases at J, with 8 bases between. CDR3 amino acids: CSVEDRRNGYTF. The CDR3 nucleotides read TGCAGCGTTGAAGATCGGCGGAATGGCTACACCTTC.

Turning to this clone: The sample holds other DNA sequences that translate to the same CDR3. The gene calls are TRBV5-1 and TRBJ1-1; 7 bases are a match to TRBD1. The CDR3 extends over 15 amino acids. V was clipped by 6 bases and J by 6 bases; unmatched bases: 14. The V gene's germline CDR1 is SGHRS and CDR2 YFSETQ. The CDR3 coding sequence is TGCGCCAGCACAATAGGGGGGACAGTCTCCTCTGAAGCTTTCTTT. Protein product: CASTIGGTVSSEAFF. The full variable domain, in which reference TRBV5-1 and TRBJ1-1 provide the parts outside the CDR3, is KAGVTQTPRYLIKTRGQQVTLSCSPISGHRSVSWYQQTPGQGLQFLFEYFSETQRNKGNFPGRFSGRQFSNSRSEMNVSTLELGDSALYLCASTIGGTVSSEAFFGQGTRLTVV.

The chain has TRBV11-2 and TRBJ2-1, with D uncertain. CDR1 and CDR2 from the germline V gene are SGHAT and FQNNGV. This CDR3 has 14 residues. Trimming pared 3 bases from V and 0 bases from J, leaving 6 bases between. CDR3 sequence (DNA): TGTGCCAGCAGCTTTTCCATCTCCTACAATGAGCAGTTCTTC. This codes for CASSFSISYNEQFF.

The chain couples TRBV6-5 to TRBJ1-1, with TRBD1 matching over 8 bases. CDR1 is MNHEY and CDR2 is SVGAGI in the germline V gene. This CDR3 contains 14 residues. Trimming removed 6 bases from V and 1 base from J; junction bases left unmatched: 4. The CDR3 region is CASRPGTGNTEAFF. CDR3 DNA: TGTGCCAGCAGACCTGGGACAGGGAACACTGAAGCTTTCTTT.